This TCR beta chain derives from a study of blood T cell repertoires in COVID-19. Overall study: Both acute and convalescent COVID-19 samples were obtained from the United States, Italy and Spain. T cells, B-cell-depleted T cells, or PBMCs supplied cDNA or gDNA.

Authors' analysis steps: Amplification from reference gene primers served as the basis for estimated nucleated cell counts. Profiling relied on immunoSEQ multiplex PCR, and the TCRdb table lists in-frame clones only, not all of them. V and J calls and clone size follow that table, whereas D and trimming were derived from the DNA. The data hold roughly 90,000 clones, with under 90% observed a single time. From germline, CDR1 is LNHDA and CDR2 SQIVND (reference sequence). CDR3 length: 15 residues. The V gene lost 3 bases and the J gene lost 2 bases, with 13 bases spanning the gap. The sample taken for sequencing was peripheral blood. The genes are TRBV19 and TRBJ1-1; no firm D call. This clonotype originated in a human donor with active COVID-19. The donor label of this sample is uncertain. The CDR3 bases are TGTGCCAGTAGTATTCGATCGGCAGGTAACACTGAAGCTTTCTTT. Residues: CASSIRSAGNTEAFF.